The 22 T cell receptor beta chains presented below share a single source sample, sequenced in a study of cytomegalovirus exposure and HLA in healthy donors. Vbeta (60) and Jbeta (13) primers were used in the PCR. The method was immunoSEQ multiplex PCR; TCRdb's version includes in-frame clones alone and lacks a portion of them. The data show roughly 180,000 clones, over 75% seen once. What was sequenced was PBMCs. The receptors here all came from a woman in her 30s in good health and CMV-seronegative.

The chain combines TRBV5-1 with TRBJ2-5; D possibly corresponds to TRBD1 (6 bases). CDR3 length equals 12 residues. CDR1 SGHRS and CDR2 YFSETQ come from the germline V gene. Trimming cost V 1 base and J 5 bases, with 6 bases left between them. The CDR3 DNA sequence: TGCGCCAGCAGCTTGACAGGGGAGACCCAGTACTTC. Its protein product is CASSLTGETQYF.

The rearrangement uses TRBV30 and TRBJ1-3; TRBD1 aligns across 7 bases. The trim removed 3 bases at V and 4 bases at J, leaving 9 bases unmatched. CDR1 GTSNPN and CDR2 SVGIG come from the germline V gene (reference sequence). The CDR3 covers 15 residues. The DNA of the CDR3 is TGTGCCTGGAGAAGGGACAGAGTACCCGGAAACACCATATATTTT. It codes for CAWRRDRVPGNTIYF. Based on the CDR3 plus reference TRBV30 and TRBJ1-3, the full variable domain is SQTIHQWPATLVQPVGSPLSLECTVEGTSNPNLYWYRQAAGRGLQLLFYSVGIGQISSEVPQNLSASRPQDRQFILSSKKLLLSDSGFYLCAWRRDRVPGNTIYFGEGSWLTVV.

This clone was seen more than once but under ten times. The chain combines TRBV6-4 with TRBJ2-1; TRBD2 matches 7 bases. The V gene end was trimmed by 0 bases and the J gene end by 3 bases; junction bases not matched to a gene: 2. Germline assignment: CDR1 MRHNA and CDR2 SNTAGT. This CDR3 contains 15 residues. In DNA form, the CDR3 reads TGTGCCAGCAGTGACTCCAGCGGGGACTACAATGAGCAGTTCTTC. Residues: CASSDSSGDYNEQFF.

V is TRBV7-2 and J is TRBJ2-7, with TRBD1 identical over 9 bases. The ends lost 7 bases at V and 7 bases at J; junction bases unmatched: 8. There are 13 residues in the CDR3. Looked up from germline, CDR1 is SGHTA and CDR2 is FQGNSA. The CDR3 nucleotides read TGTGCCAGCACCCGGACAGGGGCCCCGGAGCAGTACTTC. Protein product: CASTRTGAPEQYF.

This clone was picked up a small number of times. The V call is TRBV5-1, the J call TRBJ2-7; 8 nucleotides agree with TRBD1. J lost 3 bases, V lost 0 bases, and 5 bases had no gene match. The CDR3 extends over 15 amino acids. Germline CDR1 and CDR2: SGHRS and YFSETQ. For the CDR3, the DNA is TGCGCCAGCAGCTTGGGGCAGGGGGCGAACTACGAGCAGTACTTC. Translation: CASSLGQGANYEQYF.

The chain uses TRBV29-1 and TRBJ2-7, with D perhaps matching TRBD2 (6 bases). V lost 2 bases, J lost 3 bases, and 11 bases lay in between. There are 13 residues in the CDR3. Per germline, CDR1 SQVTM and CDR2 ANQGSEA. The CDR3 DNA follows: TGCAGCGTTGAAAGGGGTAGCGGCTACGAGCAGTACTTC. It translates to CSVERGSGYEQYF.

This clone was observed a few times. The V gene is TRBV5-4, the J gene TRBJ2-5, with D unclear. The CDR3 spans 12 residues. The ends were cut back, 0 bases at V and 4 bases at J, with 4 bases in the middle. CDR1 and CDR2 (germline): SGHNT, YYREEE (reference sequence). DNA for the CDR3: TGTGCCAGCAGCTTGGACGGAGAGACCCAGTACTTC. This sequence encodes CASSLDGETQYF.

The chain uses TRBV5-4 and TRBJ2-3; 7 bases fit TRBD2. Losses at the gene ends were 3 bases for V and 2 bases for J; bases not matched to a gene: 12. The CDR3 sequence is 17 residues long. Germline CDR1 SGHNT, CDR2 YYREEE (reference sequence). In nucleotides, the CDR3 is TGTGCCAGCAGCTCCTCTGGGGGGGGGTCCCACACAGATACGCAGTATTTT. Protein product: CASSSSGGGSHTDTQYF.

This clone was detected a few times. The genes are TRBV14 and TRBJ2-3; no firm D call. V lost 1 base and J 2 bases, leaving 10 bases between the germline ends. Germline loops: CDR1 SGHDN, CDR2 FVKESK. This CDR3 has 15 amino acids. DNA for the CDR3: TGTGCCAGCAGCCAAGCGACTGGTTACACAGATACGCAGTATTTT. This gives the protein CASSQATGYTDTQYF.

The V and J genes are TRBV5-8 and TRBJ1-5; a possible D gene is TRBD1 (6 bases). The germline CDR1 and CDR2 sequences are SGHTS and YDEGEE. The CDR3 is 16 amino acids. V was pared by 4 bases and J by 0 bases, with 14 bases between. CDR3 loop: CASSLGTGNSNQPQHF. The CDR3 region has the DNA TGTGCCAGCAGCCTAGGAACAGGGAATAGCAATCAGCCCCAGCATTTT.

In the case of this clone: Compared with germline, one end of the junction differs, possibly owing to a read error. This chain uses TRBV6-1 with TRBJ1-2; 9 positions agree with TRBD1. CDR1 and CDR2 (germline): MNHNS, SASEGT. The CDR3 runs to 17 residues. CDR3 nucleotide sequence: TGTGCCAGCAGTCAAGCCGGGACAGGGACCTCGGGGTATGGCTACACCTTC. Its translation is CASSQAGTGTSGYGYTF.

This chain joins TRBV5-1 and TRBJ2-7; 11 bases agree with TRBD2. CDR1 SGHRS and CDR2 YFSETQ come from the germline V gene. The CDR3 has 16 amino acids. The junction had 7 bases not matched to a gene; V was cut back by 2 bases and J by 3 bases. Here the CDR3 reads CASSFLAGGRFYEQYF. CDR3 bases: TGCGCCAGCAGCTTTTTAGCGGGGGGGCGGTTCTACGAGCAGTACTTC.

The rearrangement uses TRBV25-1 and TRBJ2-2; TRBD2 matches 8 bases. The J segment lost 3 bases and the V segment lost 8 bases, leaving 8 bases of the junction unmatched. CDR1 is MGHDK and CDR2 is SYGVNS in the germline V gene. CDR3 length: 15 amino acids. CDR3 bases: TGTGCCAGCTCTTTGGCGGGGGGAGACACCGGGGAGCTGTTTTTT. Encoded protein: CASSLAGGDTGELFF.

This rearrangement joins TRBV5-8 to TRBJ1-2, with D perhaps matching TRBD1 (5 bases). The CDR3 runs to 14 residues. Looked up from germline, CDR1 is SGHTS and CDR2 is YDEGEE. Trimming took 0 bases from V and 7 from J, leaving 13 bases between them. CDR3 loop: CASSLAGPPLGYTF. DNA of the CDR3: TGTGCCAGCAGCTTGGCAGGGCCACCACTTGGCTACACCTTC.

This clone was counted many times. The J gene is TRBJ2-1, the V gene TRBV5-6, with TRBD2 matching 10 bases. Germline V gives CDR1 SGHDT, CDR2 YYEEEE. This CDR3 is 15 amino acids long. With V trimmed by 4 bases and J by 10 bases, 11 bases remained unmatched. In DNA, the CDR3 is TGTGCCAGCAGCCCCGTGGGACTAGCGACACGAGAGCAGTTCTTC. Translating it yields CASSPVGLATREQFF.

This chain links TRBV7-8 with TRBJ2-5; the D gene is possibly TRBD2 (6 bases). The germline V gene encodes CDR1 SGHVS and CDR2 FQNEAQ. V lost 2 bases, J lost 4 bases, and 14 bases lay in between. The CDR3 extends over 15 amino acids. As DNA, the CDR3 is TGTGCCAGCAGCTTACAAACTAGCCGCGGAGAGACCCAGTACTTC. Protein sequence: CASSLQTSRGETQYF.

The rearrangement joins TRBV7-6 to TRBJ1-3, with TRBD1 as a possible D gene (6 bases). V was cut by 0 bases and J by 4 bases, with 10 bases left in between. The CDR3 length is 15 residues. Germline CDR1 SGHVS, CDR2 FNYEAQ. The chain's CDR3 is CASSLARGIGNTIYF. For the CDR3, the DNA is TGTGCCAGCAGCTTAGCGAGGGGGATCGGAAACACCATATATTTT.

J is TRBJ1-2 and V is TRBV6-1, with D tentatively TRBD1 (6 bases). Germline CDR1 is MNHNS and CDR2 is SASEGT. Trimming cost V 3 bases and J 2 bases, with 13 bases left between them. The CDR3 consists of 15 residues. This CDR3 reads CASSEKNRANYGYTF. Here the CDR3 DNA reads TGTGCCAGCAGTGAGAAGAACAGGGCGAACTATGGCTACACCTTC.

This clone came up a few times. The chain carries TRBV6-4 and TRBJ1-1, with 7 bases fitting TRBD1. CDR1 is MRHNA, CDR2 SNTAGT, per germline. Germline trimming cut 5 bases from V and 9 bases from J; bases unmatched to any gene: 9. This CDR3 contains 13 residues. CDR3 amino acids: CASSPTQQGKAFF. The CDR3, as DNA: TGTGCCAGCAGTCCGACACAACAGGGGAAAGCTTTCTTT.

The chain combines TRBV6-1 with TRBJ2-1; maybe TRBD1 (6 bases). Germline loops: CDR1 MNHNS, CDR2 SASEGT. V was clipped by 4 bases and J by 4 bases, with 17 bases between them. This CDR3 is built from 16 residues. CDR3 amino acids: CASSAPRGGPYNEQFF. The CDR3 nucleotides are TGTGCCAGCAGTGCCCCCCGAGGGGGACCTTACAATGAGCAGTTCTTC.

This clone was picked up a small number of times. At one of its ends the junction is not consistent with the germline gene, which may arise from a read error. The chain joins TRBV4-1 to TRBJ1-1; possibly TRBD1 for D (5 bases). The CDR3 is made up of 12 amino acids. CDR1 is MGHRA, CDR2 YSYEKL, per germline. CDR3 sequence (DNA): TGCGCCAGCAGACAAGATGACAGAGAAGCTTTCTTT. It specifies CASRQDDREAFF.

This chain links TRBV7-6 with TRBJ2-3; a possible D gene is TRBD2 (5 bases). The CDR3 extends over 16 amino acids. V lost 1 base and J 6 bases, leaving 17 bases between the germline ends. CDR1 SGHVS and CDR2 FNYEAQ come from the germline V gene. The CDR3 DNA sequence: TGTGCCAGCAGCTTAGACCTACTAGGGATCACGGATACGCAGTATTTT. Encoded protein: CASSLDLLGITDTQYF.